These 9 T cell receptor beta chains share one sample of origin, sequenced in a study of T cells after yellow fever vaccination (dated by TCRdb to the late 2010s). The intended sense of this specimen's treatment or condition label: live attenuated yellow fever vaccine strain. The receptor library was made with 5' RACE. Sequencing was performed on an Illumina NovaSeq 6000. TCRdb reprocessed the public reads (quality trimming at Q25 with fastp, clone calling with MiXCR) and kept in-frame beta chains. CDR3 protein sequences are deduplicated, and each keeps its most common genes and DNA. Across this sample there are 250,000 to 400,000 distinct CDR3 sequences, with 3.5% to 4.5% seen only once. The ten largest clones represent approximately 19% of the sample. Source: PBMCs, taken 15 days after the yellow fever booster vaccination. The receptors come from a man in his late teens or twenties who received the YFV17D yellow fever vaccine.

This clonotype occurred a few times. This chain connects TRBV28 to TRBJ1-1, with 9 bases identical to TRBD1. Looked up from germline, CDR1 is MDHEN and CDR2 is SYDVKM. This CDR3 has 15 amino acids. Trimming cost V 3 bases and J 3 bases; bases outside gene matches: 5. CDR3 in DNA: TGTGCCAGCAGTTTGCGGGGACAGGGAGACACTGAAGCTTTCTTT. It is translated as CASSLRGQGDTEAFF.

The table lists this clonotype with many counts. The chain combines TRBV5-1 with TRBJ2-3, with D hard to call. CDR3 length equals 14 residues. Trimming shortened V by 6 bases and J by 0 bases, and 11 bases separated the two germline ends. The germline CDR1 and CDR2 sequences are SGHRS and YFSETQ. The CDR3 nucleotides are TGCGCCAGCATGGAACAGACTAGCACAGATACGCAGTATTTT. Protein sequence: CASMEQTSTDTQYF. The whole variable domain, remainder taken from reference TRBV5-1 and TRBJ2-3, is KAGVTQTPRYLIKTRGQQVTLSCSPISGHRSVSWYQQTPGQGLQFLFEYFSETQRNKGNFPGRFSGRQFSNSRSEMNVSTLELGDSALYLCASMEQTSTDTQYFGPGTRLTVL.

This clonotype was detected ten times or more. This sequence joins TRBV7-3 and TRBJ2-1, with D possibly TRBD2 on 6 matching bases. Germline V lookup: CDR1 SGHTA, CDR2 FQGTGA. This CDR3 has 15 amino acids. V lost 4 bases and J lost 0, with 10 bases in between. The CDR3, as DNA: TGTGCCAGCAGCTCGGGACTGAGCTCCTACAATGAGCAGTTCTTC. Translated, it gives CASSSGLSSYNEQFF.

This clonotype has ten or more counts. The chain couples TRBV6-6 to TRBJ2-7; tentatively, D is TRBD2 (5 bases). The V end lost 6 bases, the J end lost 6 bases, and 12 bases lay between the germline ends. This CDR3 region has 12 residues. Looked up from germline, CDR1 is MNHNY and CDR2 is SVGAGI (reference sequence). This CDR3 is CASREDGGEQYF. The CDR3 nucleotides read TGTGCCAGCAGGGAGGACGGAGGCGAGCAGTACTTC.

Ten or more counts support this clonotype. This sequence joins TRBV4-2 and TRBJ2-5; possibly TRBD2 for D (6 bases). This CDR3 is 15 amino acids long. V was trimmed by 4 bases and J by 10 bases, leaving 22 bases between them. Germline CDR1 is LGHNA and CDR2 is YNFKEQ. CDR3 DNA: TGTGCCAGCAGCCCCACCTACTCCGGGAGCTTGATCCAGTACTTC. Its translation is CASSPTYSGSLIQYF.

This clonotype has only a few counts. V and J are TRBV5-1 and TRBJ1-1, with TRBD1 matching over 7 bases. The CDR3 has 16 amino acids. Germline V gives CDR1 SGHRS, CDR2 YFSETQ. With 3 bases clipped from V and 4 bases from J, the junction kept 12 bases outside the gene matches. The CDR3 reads CASSSGEGAAPTEAFF. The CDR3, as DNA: TGCGCCAGCAGCTCGGGGGAGGGGGCCGCCCCCACTGAAGCTTTCTTT.

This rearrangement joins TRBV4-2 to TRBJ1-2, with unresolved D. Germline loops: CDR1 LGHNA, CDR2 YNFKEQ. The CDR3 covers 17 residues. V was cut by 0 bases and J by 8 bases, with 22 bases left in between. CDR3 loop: CASSQDPTRTGLGGYTF. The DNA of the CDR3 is TGTGCCAGCAGCCAAGACCCCACCCGGACGGGGTTGGGAGGCTACACCTTC.

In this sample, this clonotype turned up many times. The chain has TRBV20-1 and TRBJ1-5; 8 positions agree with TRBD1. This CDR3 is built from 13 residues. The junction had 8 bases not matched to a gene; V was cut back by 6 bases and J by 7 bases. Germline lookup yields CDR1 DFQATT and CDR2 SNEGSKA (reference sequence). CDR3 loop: CSATGVPYQPQHF. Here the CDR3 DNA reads TGCAGTGCGACAGGGGTCCCTTACCAGCCCCAGCATTTT.

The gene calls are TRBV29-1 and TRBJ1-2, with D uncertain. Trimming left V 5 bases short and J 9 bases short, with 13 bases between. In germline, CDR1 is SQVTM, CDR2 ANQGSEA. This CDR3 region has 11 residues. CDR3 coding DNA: TGCAGCGTTACTGACGGCTTGAGCTACACCTTC. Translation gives CSVTDGLSYTF.